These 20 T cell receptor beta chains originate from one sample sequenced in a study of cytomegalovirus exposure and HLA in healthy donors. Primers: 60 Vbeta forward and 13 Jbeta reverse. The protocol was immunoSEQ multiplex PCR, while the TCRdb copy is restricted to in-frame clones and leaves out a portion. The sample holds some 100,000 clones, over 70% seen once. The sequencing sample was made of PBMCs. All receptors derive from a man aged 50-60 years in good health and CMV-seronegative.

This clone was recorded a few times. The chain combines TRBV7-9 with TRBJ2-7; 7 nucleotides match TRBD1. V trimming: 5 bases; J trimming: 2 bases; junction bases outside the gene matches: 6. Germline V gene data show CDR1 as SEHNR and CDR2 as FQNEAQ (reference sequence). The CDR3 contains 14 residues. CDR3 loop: CASSPDRSTYEQYF. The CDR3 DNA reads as TGTGCCAGCAGCCCGGACAGGTCCACCTACGAGCAGTACTTC.

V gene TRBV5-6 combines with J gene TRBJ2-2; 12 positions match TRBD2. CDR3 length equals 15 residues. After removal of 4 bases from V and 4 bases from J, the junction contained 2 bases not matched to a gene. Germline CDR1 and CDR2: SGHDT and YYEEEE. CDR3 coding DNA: TGTGCCAGCAGCAAGACTAGCGGGAGCACCGGGGAGCTGTTTTTT. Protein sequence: CASSKTSGSTGELFF.

The CDR3 DNA reads TGTGCCAGCAGCCACGGACTAGCGGGGCGAAATGAGCAGTTCTTC. Its protein is CASSHGLAGRNEQFF. The chain carries TRBV7-8 and TRBJ2-1; TRBD2 matches at 12 bases. Germline values: CDR1 SGHVS, CDR2 FQNEAQ. The junction had 6 bases not matched to a gene; V was cut back by 5 bases and J by 7 bases. The CDR3 contains 15 residues.

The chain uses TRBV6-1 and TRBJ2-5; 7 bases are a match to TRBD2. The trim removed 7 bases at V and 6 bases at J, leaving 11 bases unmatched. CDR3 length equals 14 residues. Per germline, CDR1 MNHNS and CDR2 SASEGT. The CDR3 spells CASIQNGGFQTQYF. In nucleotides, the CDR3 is TGTGCCAGCATTCAAAACGGGGGGTTTCAGACCCAGTACTTC.

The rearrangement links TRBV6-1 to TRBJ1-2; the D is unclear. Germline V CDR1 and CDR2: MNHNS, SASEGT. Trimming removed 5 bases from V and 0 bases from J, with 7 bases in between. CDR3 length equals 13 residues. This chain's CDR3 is CASSPDSNYGYTF. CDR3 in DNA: TGTGCCAGCAGTCCGGACTCTAACTATGGCTACACCTTC.

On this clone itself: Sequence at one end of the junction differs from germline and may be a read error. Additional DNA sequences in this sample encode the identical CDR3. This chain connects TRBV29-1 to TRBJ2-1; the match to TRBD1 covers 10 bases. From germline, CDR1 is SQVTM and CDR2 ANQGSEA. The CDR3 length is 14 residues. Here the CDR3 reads CSVTGQGGYNEQFF. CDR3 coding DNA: TGCAGCGTGACCGGACAGGGGGGCTACAACGAGCAGTTCTTC.

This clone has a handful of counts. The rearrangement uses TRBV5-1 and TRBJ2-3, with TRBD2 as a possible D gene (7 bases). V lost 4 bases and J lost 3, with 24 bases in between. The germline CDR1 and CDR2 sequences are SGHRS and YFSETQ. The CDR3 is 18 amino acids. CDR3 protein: CASSRARLGTTGTDTQYF. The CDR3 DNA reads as TGCGCCAGCAGCCGAGCTCGGTTGGGGACTACAGGGACAGATACGCAGTATTTT.

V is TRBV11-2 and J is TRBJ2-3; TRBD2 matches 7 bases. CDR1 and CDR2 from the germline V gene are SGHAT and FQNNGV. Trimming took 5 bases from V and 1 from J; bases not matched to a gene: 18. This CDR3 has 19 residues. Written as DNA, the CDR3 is TGTGCCAGCAGCCCACTTGGGGCGGGAGCCCGCCCTGGCACAGATACGCAGTATTTT. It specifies CASSPLGAGARPGTDTQYF.

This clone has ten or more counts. DNA for the CDR3: TGTGCCAGCAGCCCTTACGGGGGTTCTTACGAGCAGTACTTC. Residues: CASSPYGGSYEQYF. V is TRBV5-4 and J is TRBJ2-7; D perhaps matches TRBD2 (6 bases). The CDR3 has 14 residues. Germline V gene lookup returns CDR1 SGHNT and CDR2 YYREEE (reference sequence). The germline V and J ends were trimmed by 4 bases and 4 bases, with 15 bases remaining between them.

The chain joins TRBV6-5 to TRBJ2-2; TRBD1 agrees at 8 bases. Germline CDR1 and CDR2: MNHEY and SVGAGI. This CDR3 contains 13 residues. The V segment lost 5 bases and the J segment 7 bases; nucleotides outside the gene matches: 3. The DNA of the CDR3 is TGTGCCAGCAGTGGACAGGGAATCGGGGAGCTGTTTTTT. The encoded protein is CASSGQGIGELFF.

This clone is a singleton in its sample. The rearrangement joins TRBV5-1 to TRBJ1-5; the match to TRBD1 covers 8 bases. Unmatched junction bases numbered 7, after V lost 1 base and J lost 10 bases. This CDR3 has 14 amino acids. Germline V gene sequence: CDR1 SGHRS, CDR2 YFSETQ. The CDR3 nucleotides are TGCGCCAGCAGCTTGACTGATGACAGGGGCCCCCAGCATTTT. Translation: CASSLTDDRGPQHF.

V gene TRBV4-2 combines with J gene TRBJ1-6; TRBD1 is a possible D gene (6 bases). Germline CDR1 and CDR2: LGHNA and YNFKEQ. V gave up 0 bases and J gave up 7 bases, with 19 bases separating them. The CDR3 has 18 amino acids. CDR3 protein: CASSQDFPTGLRNSPLHF. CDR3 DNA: TGTGCCAGCAGCCAAGATTTTCCGACAGGTTTAAGGAATTCACCCCTCCACTTT.

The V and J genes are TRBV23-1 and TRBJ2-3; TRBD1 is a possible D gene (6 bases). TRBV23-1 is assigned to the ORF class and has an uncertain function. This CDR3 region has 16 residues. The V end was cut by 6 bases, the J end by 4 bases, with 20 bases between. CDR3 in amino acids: CASSRWSRWGPDTQYF. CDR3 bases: TGCGCCAGCAGCCGTTGGTCCAGATGGGGGCCAGATACGCAGTATTTT.

The CDR3 sequence is CATSRITKTLKADTQYF. Here the CDR3 DNA reads TGTGCCACCAGCAGGATCACCAAGACTCTTAAGGCAGATACGCAGTATTTT. This chain uses TRBV15 with TRBJ2-3; no clear D gene. V was clipped by 3 bases and J by 4 bases, with 20 bases between them. Germline CDR1 reads LNHNV; CDR2 reads YYDKDF (reference sequence). This CDR3 region has 17 residues.

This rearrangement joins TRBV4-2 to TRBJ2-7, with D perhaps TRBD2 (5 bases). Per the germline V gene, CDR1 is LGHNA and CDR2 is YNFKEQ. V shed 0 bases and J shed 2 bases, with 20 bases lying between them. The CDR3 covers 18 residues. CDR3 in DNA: TGTGCCAGCAGCCAAGAATACTCTGGACTCCTATTTCCCTACGAGCAGTACTTC. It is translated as CASSQEYSGLLFPYEQYF.

The CDR3, as DNA: TGTGCCTGGAGTTCAGGCACAGATACGCAGTATTTT. Protein: CAWSSGTDTQYF. The chain combines TRBV30 with TRBJ2-3, with no clear D. This CDR3 spans 12 amino acids. CDR1 GTSNPN and CDR2 SVGIG come from the germline V gene (reference sequence). The V gene lost 2 bases and the J gene lost 1 base, with 4 bases spanning the gap.

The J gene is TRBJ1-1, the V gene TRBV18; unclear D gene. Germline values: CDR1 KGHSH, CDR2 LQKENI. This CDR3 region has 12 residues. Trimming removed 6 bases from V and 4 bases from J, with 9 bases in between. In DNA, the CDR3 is TGTGCCAGCTCGCGCGGTGGCACTGAAGCTTTCTTT. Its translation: CASSRGGTEAFF.

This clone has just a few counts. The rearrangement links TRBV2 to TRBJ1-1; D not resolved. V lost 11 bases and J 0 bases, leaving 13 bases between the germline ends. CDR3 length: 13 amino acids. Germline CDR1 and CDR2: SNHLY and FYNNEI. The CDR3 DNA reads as TGTGCCGGGGAGAGGCACATGAACACTGAAGCTTTCTTT. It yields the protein CAGERHMNTEAFF.

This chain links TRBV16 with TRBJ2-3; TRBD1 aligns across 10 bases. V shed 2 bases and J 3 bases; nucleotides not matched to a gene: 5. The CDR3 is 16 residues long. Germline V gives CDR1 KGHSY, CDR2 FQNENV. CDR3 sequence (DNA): TGTGCCAGCAGCCAAATCGGGACAGGGGTGACAGATACGCAGTATTTT. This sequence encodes CASSQIGTGVTDTQYF.

CDR3 bases: TGTGCCAGCAGCATGACTAGCGGGAGCTCCTACAATGAGCAGTTCTTC. Encoded protein: CASSMTSGSSYNEQFF. The rearrangement uses TRBV7-3 and TRBJ2-1, with 12 bases aligning to TRBD2. CDR1 SGHTA and CDR2 FQGTGA come from the germline V gene. This CDR3 contains 16 residues. The V segment lost 5 bases and the J segment 0 bases; nucleotides outside the gene matches: 2.